A selection of T cell receptor beta chains follows, all from one sample in a study of blood T cell repertoires in COVID-19. The data were produced by immunoSEQ multiplex PCR, yet TCRdb's version contains in-frame clones alone and is incomplete. The sample has approximately 300,000 clones, 89% seen once. Sample: PBMCs or T cells enriched from blood (not recorded which). These receptors were obtained from a man between 60 and 70 years old who had recovered from COVID-19. Both conserved end residues are part of each CDR3. D genes are given only for firm matches. Where a row states a size, it is once, few, many or the class of an expanded clone; other rows omit it.

D gene	V gene	clone size	J gene	CDR3 protein	CDR3 DNA
TRBD2	TRBV7-9	.	TRBJ2-1	CASSFRTSGNEQFF	TGTGCCAGCAGCTTCCGGACTAGCGGGAATGAGCAGTTCTTC
.	TRBV9	.	TRBJ2-1	CASSYSGGASYNEQFF	TGTGCCAGCAGCTACTCCGGAGGGGCCTCCTACAATGAGCAGTTCTTC
.	TRBV7-2	.	TRBJ1-4	CASSSRQATNEKLFF	TGTGCCAGCAGCTCCCGACAGGCAACTAATGAAAAACTGTTTTTT
.	TRBV7-3	few	TRBJ2-2	CASSPRLAVNTGELFF	TGTGCCAGCAGCCCCCGGTTAGCGGTGAACACCGGGGAGCTGTTTTTT
TRBD2	TRBV7-9	few	TRBJ2-1	CASWIPGLAGGTDEQFF	TGTGCCAGCTGGATACCGGGACTAGCGGGAGGGACCGATGAGCAGTTCTTC
TRBD2	TRBV2	.	TRBJ2-2	CASSEAGLAGGSGELFF	TGTGCCAGCAGTGAAGCTGGACTAGCGGGAGGTTCTGGGGAGCTGTTTTTT
.	TRBV28	.	TRBJ2-7	CASSLIWASRPSEQYF	TGTGCCAGCAGTTTAATTTGGGCCAGTAGGCCGTCCGAGCAGTACTTC
.	TRBV28	.	TRBJ2-7	CASSLRLFYEQYF	TGTGCCAGCAGTTTAAGACTTTTCTACGAGCAGTACTTC
.	TRBV18	.	TRBJ2-7	CASSPRQITSSYEQYF	TGTGCCAGCTCACCAAGACAGATTACGAGCTCCTACGAGCAGTACTTC
TRBD1	TRBV5-4	.	TRBJ2-3	CASSRDRGTDTQYF	TGTGCCAGCAGCCGGGACAGGGGCACAGATACGCAGTATTTT
TRBD1	TRBV7-2	.	TRBJ2-7	CASSQGTGVYEQYF	TGTGCCAGCAGCCAGGGGACAGGGGTCTACGAGCAGTACTTC
.	TRBV4-2	once	TRBJ2-3	CASSQGVSALTDTQYF	TGTGCCAGCAGCCAAGGAGTTAGCGCCCTCACAGATACGCAGTATTTT
.	TRBV9	.	TRBJ2-1	CASSVEQVAYNEQFF	TGTGCCAGCAGCGTAGAACAGGTTGCCTACAATGAGCAGTTCTTC
TRBD1	TRBV7-2	.	TRBJ1-5	CASSPGQGGANQPQHF	TGTGCCAGCAGCCCGGGACAGGGTGGGGCAAATCAGCCCCAGCATTTT
.	TRBV4-2	.	TRBJ1-4	CASSQEGRQRVFF	TGTGCCAGCAGCCAAGAAGGAAGGCAGCGGGTGTTTTTT
.	TRBV5-1	once	TRBJ2-3	CASSHRQTTDTQYF	TGCGCCAGCAGCCACCGACAGACTACAGATACGCAGTATTTT
TRBD1	TRBV5-8	.	TRBJ1-2	CASSLALGGGYGYTF	TGTGCCAGCAGCTTGGCCTTAGGGGGCGGCTATGGCTACACCTTC
.	TRBV7-3	.	TRBJ2-1	CASSAQQGLDNEQFF	TGTGCCAGCAGCGCCCAGCAGGGCCTAGACAATGAGCAGTTCTTC
.	TRBV5-1	.	TRBJ2-1	CASSPGQVEQFF	TGCGCCAGCAGCCCCGGTCAGGTAGAGCAGTTCTTC
.	TRBV5-1	.	TRBJ1-1	CASSSNHIGTEAFF	TGCGCCAGCAGCAGCAATCACATCGGGACAGAAGCTTTCTTT
.	TRBV5-1	.	TRBJ2-5	CASSLFTVRETQYF	TGCGCCAGCAGCTTGTTTACGGTTCGAGAGACCCAGTACTTC
TRBD1	TRBV13	.	TRBJ2-5	CASSPNKGTGGRTQYF	TGTGCCAGCAGCCCAAATAAGGGGACAGGGGGTCGGACCCAGTACTTC
.	TRBV6-5	.	TRBJ2-5	CASLRGGSETQYF	TGTGCCAGCCTTAGGGGGGGGTCAGAGACCCAGTACTTC
TRBD1	TRBV7-2	.	TRBJ2-3	CASSLVGTGIGTQYF	TGTGCCAGCAGCTTAGTGGGGACAGGGATAGGTACGCAGTATTTT
TRBD2	TRBV5-1	.	TRBJ2-3	CASSRGDGTSTDTQYF	TGCGCCAGCAGCCGGGGGGACGGAACTAGCACAGATACGCAGTATTTT
.	TRBV6-5	.	TRBJ1-2	CASRRGMGYGYTF	TGTGCCAGCAGGCGGGGGATGGGCTATGGCTACACCTTC
.	TRBV28	.	TRBJ2-7	CASSSRGGRSYEQYF	TGTGCCAGCAGTTCCCGCGGAGGCCGGTCCTACGAGCAGTACTTC
.	TRBV5-1	.	TRBJ2-1	CASSLGHSYNEQFF	TGCGCCAGCAGCTTGGGACACTCCTACAATGAGCAGTTCTTC
.	TRBV7-3	.	TRBJ1-2	CASSLTGQGYGYTF	TGTGCCAGCAGCTTAACGGGGCAGGGCTATGGCTACACCTTC
TRBD1	TRBV2	.	TRBJ1-2	CASSEGASGTGAYGYTF	TGTGCCAGCAGTGAAGGGGCAAGCGGGACAGGGGCCTATGGCTACACCTTC
TRBD2	TRBV7-2	.	TRBJ2-1	CASTLANGGGPPNEQFF	TGTGCCAGCACCCTGGCCAATGGGGGAGGGCCACCCAATGAGCAGTTCTTC